Following are 31 T cell receptor beta chains from one sample sequenced in a study of T cell responses to AZD1222 COVID-19 vaccine. Generated by immunoSEQ multiplex PCR, the TCRdb table keeps only in-frame clones and is missing some. The table shows over 100,000 clones, with approximately 91% occurring only once. Sequencing was performed on peripheral blood, taken 28 days after the second AZD1222 dose. The source is an adult who received the AZD1222 COVID-19 vaccine.

The chain carries TRBV29-1 and TRBJ2-3; weak D call: TRBD2 (5 bases). CDR3 length: 13 amino acids. Germline lookup yields CDR1 SQVTM and CDR2 ANQGSEA. The V end was cut by 1 base, the J end by 4 bases, with 9 bases between. Written as DNA, the CDR3 is TGCAGCGTTGAAGCCCAGGAGGCAGATACGCAGTATTTT. This translates into CSVEAQEADTQYF.

The J gene is TRBJ2-2, the V gene TRBV5-1; D is uncertain. The CDR3 is made up of 15 amino acids. V lost 5 bases and J lost 5, with 16 bases in between. Germline CDR1 SGHRS, CDR2 YFSETQ. The CDR3 nucleotides are TGCGCCAGCAGACGGGCCCCTGGGGATACCGGGGAGCTGTTTTTT. This translates into CASRRAPGDTGELFF.

The rearrangement uses TRBV19 and TRBJ1-1, with a weak D call TRBD1 (5 bases). Trimming cost V 5 bases and J 5 bases, with 12 bases left between them. Per the germline V gene, CDR1 is LNHDA and CDR2 is SQIVND (reference sequence). The CDR3 runs to 13 residues. The CDR3 loop is CASSAQGRTEAFF. The CDR3 DNA reads TGTGCCAGTAGTGCCCAGGGAAGGACTGAAGCTTTCTTT.

As DNA, the CDR3 is TGTGCCTGGAGTGCTGACAGGGCTAGAACTGAAGCTTTCTTT. Residues: CAWSADRARTEAFF. The V gene is TRBV30, the J gene TRBJ1-1; TRBD1 matches at 7 bases. CDR3 length: 14 residues. V lost 1 base to trimming and J lost 5 bases; unmatched junction nucleotides: 7. In germline, CDR1 is GTSNPN, CDR2 SVGIG (reference sequence).

This chain uses TRBV30 with TRBJ1-6; 8 nucleotides line up with TRBD1. The J segment lost 6 bases and the V segment lost 6 bases, leaving 19 bases of the junction unmatched. This CDR3 is 18 amino acids long. Germline lookup yields CDR1 GTSNPN and CDR2 SVGIG (reference sequence). CDR3 sequence (DNA): TGTGCCTGCCAGGTCCTCAGGGGGCTACGTGTTGGTAATTCACCCCTCCACTTT. Its translation: CACQVLRGLRVGNSPLHF.

This chain connects TRBV14 to TRBJ2-2; maybe TRBD2 (6 bases). The V end was cut by 1 base, the J end by 2 bases, with 11 bases between. Per the germline V gene, CDR1 is SGHDN and CDR2 is FVKESK. The CDR3 loop spans 16 amino acids. In nucleotides, the CDR3 is TGTGCCAGCAGCCAAGGGGCTAGCGTTAACACCGGGGAGCTGTTTTTT. Encoded protein: CASSQGASVNTGELFF.

This clone was counted a single time. The rearrangement uses TRBV6-1 and TRBJ1-5; D unclear. The germline V gene has CDR1 MNHNS and CDR2 SASEGT. V lost 0 bases and J lost 6, with 12 bases in between. The CDR3 has 15 amino acids. CDR3 nucleotide sequence: TGTGCCAGCAGTGAAGCGCATGGATACGGTCAGCCCCAGCATTTT. Amino acids: CASSEAHGYGQPQHF.

V and J are TRBV2 and TRBJ1-1; D is uncertain. The CDR3 covers 14 residues. Germline lookup yields CDR1 SNHLY and CDR2 FYNNEI. Trimming took off 4 bases at V and 1 base at J, with 10 bases between the two ends. In DNA, the CDR3 is TGTGCCAGCAGTGTGGAACCAAGGAACACTGAAGCTTTCTTT. Its protein product is CASSVEPRNTEAFF.

The genes are TRBV28 and TRBJ2-3; D uncertain. Trimming pared 6 bases from V and 4 bases from J, leaving 17 bases between. This CDR3 is built from 15 residues. Germline V gene lookup returns CDR1 MDHEN and CDR2 SYDVKM. The CDR3 protein is CASRGLTSPPDTQYF. CDR3 bases: TGTGCCAGCAGGGGTCTGACCAGCCCCCCAGATACGCAGTATTTT.

V usage is TRBV6-4 and J usage is TRBJ2-5; D may match TRBD1 or TRBD2 (6 bases each). The V gene lost 6 bases and the J gene lost 3 bases, with 20 bases spanning the gap. From germline, CDR1 is MRHNA and CDR2 SNTAGT. CDR3 length: 16 amino acids. DNA for the CDR3: TGTGCCAGCAGACTCTTTGGCAGGGGAGGAAAAGAGACCCAGTACTTC. Its protein is CASRLFGRGGKETQYF.

With respect to this clone: A read error is likely, as this CDR3 ends without the conserved phenylalanine or tryptophan. It is unclear where the CDR3 begins or ends on the DNA, so no DNA is shown, and the CDR3 is as TCRdb lists it. The chain joins TRBV14 to TRBJ2-4; the table's D call, TRBD2, was not checked against the DNA. Inclusive of both ends, the CDR3 amounts to 15 amino acids. Germline CDR1 SGHDN, CDR2 FVKESK. CDR3 region: CASSQDPSPSGPGCD.

J is TRBJ1-3 and V is TRBV28, with 9 bases matching TRBD1. The CDR3 loop spans 17 amino acids. Germline V gives CDR1 MDHEN, CDR2 SYDVKM. V trimming: 4 bases; J trimming: 3 bases; junction bases outside the gene matches: 10. The CDR3 DNA follows: TGTGCCAGCAGTTCCGGGACAGGGAGGTTCGATGGAAACACCATATATTTT. This translates into CASSSGTGRFDGNTIYF.

The rearrangement joins TRBV5-1 to TRBJ1-1, with 9 positions matching TRBD1. The CDR3 runs 17 residues. The germline V gene encodes CDR1 SGHRS and CDR2 YFSETQ. V was pared by 4 bases and J by 5 bases, with 15 bases of the junction left unmatched. CDR3 sequence (DNA): TGCGCCAGCAGCCCTGGACAGGGGCGGGGGGAACGGACTGAAGCTTTCTTT. It specifies CASSPGQGRGERTEAFF.

This clone appeared a single time. The chain joins TRBV29-1 to TRBJ2-3; D possibly corresponds to TRBD2 (5 bases). V was clipped by 4 bases and J by 2 bases, with 16 bases between them. The CDR3 loop spans 15 amino acids. CDR1 SQVTM and CDR2 ANQGSEA come from the germline V gene. The CDR3 is CSVVALGGTTDTQYF. The CDR3 nucleotides are TGCAGCGTTGTAGCGTTGGGCGGAACCACAGATACGCAGTATTTT.

This sequence joins TRBV12-5 and TRBJ2-5; 14 bases map to TRBD2. Trimming removed 1 base from V and 5 bases from J; junction bases left unmatched: 9. The CDR3 runs to 18 residues. CDR1 and CDR2 (germline): LGHNT, FRNRAP. CDR3 amino acids: CASGLDTGTSGRGETQYF. CDR3 nucleotide sequence: TGTGCTAGTGGTTTGGATACCGGGACTAGCGGGAGAGGGGAGACCCAGTACTTC.

V and J are TRBV3-1 (or the pseudogene TRBV3-2) and TRBJ2-3; 8 bases are a match to TRBD1. The CDR3 covers 15 residues. Germline loops: CDR1 LGHDT, CDR2 YNNKEL (reference sequence). V shed 5 bases and J 0 bases; nucleotides not matched to a gene: 4. CDR3 bases: TGTGCCAGCAGCGCACAGGGGGGTAGCACAGATACGCAGTATTTT. As protein: CASSAQGGSTDTQYF.

Details on this clone: Its ends do not fully match the called genes, so a read error is possible. The J gene is TRBJ2-7, the V gene TRBV28; 12 bases fit TRBD1. Per the germline V gene, CDR1 is MDHEN and CDR2 is SYDVKM. This CDR3 has 16 amino acids. CDR3 DNA: TGTGCCAGCAAATATACCGGGACAGGGGGCTCCCACGAGCAGTACTTC. Protein sequence: CASKYTGTGGSHEQYF.

The chain couples TRBV28 to TRBJ1-2, with 11 bases aligning to TRBD1. This CDR3 comprises 15 residues. V dropped 5 bases and J dropped 8; count of bases not matched to a gene: 10. Germline loops: CDR1 MDHEN, CDR2 SYDVKM. CDR3 loop: CASSPRGQGVLGYTF. CDR3 sequence (DNA): TGTGCCAGCAGTCCTAGGGGACAGGGGGTTTTAGGCTACACCTTC.

The chain is built from TRBV27 and TRBJ1-6, with a possible D match to TRBD1 (5 bases). The CDR3 spans 18 residues. Germline loops: CDR1 MNHEY, CDR2 SMNVEV (reference sequence). Trimming took 6 bases from V and 4 from J, leaving 22 bases between them. CDR3 bases: TGTGCCAGCAGCGGAGACTCGCAACCGGGACTTTATAATTCACCCCTCCACTTT. Its translation: CASSGDSQPGLYNSPLHF.

The chain employs TRBV28 and TRBJ1-5, with a tentative D call TRBD1 (5 bases). V shed 5 bases and J shed 6 bases, with 8 bases lying between them. Germline CDR1 MDHEN, CDR2 SYDVKM. The CDR3 has 12 amino acids. The chain's CDR3 is CASSGGGQPQHF. The DNA for the CDR3 is TGTGCCAGCAGTGGGGGAGGTCAGCCCCAGCATTTT.

The chain uses TRBV11-2 and TRBJ1-4; D unclear. The CDR3 is 15 residues long. Trimming left V 5 bases short and J 3 bases short, with 13 bases between. Germline CDR1 SGHAT, CDR2 FQNNGV. This chain's CDR3 is CASSMKQIANEKLFF. As DNA, the CDR3 is TGTGCCAGCAGCATGAAACAAATCGCTAATGAAAAACTGTTTTTT.

This clone has just one count. The chain is built from TRBV18 and TRBJ2-7; D may match TRBD1 or TRBD2 (5 bases each). This CDR3 spans 13 amino acids. CDR1 is KGHSH and CDR2 is LQKENI in the germline V gene. V lost 2 bases and J lost 9, with 14 bases in between. The CDR3 sequence is CASSPNFRDGQYF. CDR3 DNA: TGTGCCAGCTCACCAAATTTCCGGGACGGGCAGTACTTC.

In this sample, this clone turned up once. The chain combines TRBV5-6 with TRBJ1-4; D gene ambiguous. Trimming left V 5 bases short and J 7 bases short, with 9 bases between. Germline V CDR1 and CDR2: SGHDT, YYEEEE. CDR3 length: 12 residues. Written as DNA, the CDR3 is TGTGCCAGCAGATCCTCTGGTGAAAAACTGTTTTTT. It translates to CASRSSGEKLFF.

The chain combines TRBV7-8 with TRBJ1-2; D is unresolved. V gave up 1 base and J gave up 10 bases, with 13 bases separating them. The CDR3 sequence is 13 residues long. Germline CDR1 SGHVS, CDR2 FQNEAQ. The CDR3 spells CASSLVTRRDYTF. CDR3 in DNA: TGTGCCAGCAGCTTAGTAACCCGGCGGGACTACACCTTC.

The V call is TRBV9, the J call TRBJ1-4; the D is unclear. CDR1 is SGDLS, CDR2 YYNGEE, per germline. Between the trimmed V and J ends, which lost 0 bases and 6 bases, there was a span of 6 bases. The CDR3 covers 13 residues. CDR3 protein: CASSVAGDEKLFF. The CDR3 DNA follows: TGTGCCAGCAGCGTAGCTGGGGATGAAAAACTGTTTTTT. The whole variable domain, filled in from reference TRBV9 and TRBJ1-4, reads DSGVTQTPKHLITATGQRVTLRCSPRSGDLSVYWYQQSLDQGLQFLIQYYNGEERAKGNILERFSAQQFPDLHSELNLSSLELGDSALYFCASSVAGDEKLFFGSGTQLSVL.

The chain couples TRBV9 to TRBJ1-4, with TRBD1 matching 7 bases. Losses at the gene ends were 4 bases for V and 0 bases for J; bases not matched to a gene: 9. Germline assignment: CDR1 SGDLS and CDR2 YYNGEE. CDR3 length: 17 amino acids. CDR3 amino acids: CASSSRTGEATNEKLFF. The CDR3 nucleotides are TGTGCCAGCAGCTCCCGGACAGGTGAAGCAACTAATGAAAAACTGTTTTTT.

The gene calls are TRBV12-3 or TRBV12-4 and TRBJ1-2; maybe TRBD1 (5 bases). This CDR3 contains 12 residues. The germline V and J ends were trimmed by 4 bases and 5 bases, with 8 bases remaining between them. The CDR3 reads CASSYQGYGYTF. CDR3 in DNA: TGTGCCAGCAGTTACCAGGGATATGGCTACACCTTC.

The genes are TRBV6-6 and TRBJ2-5; 7 positions match TRBD2. The CDR3 runs to 16 residues. Germline CDR1 reads MNHNY; CDR2 reads SVGAGI (reference sequence). After removal of 0 bases from V and 2 bases from J, the junction contained 6 bases not matched to a gene. The CDR3 DNA is TGTGCCAGCAGTTACTCGAGAGCTAGCGGACAAGAGACCCAGTACTTC. Residues: CASSYSRASGQETQYF.

The CDR3 coding sequence is TGTGCCAGCAGCCGGGACCCAGGGGATCAGCCCCAGCATTTT. Its translation is CASSRDPGDQPQHF. This sequence joins TRBV5-5 and TRBJ1-5, with a tentative D call TRBD1 (6 bases). Trimming removed 4 bases at V and 5 bases at J, with 13 bases between. Germline lookup yields CDR1 SGHKS and CDR2 YYEKEE (reference sequence). The CDR3 totals 14 residues.

V is TRBV10-3 and J is TRBJ2-1; TRBD1 agrees at 10 bases. The length of the CDR3 is 14 residues. The J segment lost 8 bases and the V segment lost 4 bases, leaving 5 bases of the junction unmatched. Germline CDR1 reads ENHRY; CDR2 reads SYGVKD. The CDR3 here is CAISGTGGNDEQFF. The CDR3 nucleotides read TGTGCCATCAGTGGGACAGGGGGGAACGATGAGCAGTTCTTC.

The rearrangement links TRBV3-1 (or the pseudogene TRBV3-2) to TRBJ1-2; D uncertain. V was cut by 1 base and J by 1 base, with 4 bases left in between. Per germline, CDR1 LGHDT and CDR2 YNNKEL (reference sequence). The CDR3 extends over 13 amino acids. The CDR3 reads CASSQAGNYGYTF. CDR3 sequence (DNA): TGTGCCAGCAGCCAAGCAGGTAACTATGGCTACACCTTC.